This T cell receptor (beta chain) was identified during a study of breast tumors, draining lymph nodes, adjacent tissues. Study conclusions and caveats: Tumors had less TCR diversity than lymph nodes, more than nontumor tissue. Findings are consistent with lymph node origin and intratumoral expansion of most tumor T cells.

Breast cancer patients provided tissue from their axillary draining lymph nodes. TCRdb fed the multiplex PCR reads into MiXCR, producing one record per CDR3 protein. The sample lists about 180,000 distinct CDR3 sequences; 30% to 35% were seen once. This clonotype came up many times. What it binds is unknown. The TCR sequence derives from a female donor with breast cancer. Some clones in this sample may be carry-over from other donors' samples. The sequencing sample was made of axillary lymph node tissue.

CDR3 region: CASSQEGRDTEKLFF. DNA for the CDR3: TGCGCCAGCAGCCAAGAGGGCAGGGATACTGAAAAACTGTTTTTT. J is TRBJ1-4 and V is TRBV4-1; TRBD1 is a possible D gene (5 bases). This CDR3 is 15 amino acids long. The V gene's germline CDR1 is MGHRA and CDR2 YSYEKL. V lost 0 bases and J 7 bases, leaving 12 bases between the germline ends.